Below are 21 T cell receptor beta chains sequenced from a single sample in a study of control samples from healthy donors and cancer patients. Clones were sequenced by immunoSEQ multiplex PCR, and TCRdb holds only the in-frame ones, with some missing. Of roughly 39,000 clones listed, around nine tenths are singletons. Sequenced input: blood. The receptors here all came from a woman between 45 and 60 years old in good health.

V is TRBV6-5 and J is TRBJ2-7; the D gene is possibly TRBD1 (6 bases). With 6 bases removed from V and 5 bases from J, the gap between germline ends came to 20 bases. Germline V gives CDR1 MNHEY, CDR2 SVGAGI. The CDR3 covers 15 residues. Here the CDR3 reads CASSRQYRDRNEQYF. DNA for the CDR3: TGTGCCAGCAGCAGACAGTACAGGGATCGGAACGAGCAGTACTTC.

The genes are TRBV4-3 and TRBJ1-4; weak D call: TRBD1 (5 bases). The CDR3 has 15 residues. V was clipped by 1 base and J by 4 bases, with 10 bases between them. Per germline, CDR1 LGHNA and CDR2 YSLEER. The CDR3 coding sequence is TGCGCCAGCAGCCAAGCTTCAGGGCTTAATGAAAAACTGTTTTTT. The encoded protein is CASSQASGLNEKLFF.

This clone was recorded a few times. The rearrangement joins TRBV5-1 to TRBJ2-4; 9 positions agree with TRBD1. The V and J ends lost 4 bases and 0 bases, in that order; junction bases with no gene match: 14. Germline V gene sequence: CDR1 SGHRS, CDR2 YFSETQ. This CDR3 contains 19 residues. The CDR3 loop is CASSPSEGTGQLAKNIQYF. The CDR3 nucleotides are TGCGCCAGCAGCCCGAGCGAGGGGACAGGGCAATTAGCCAAAAACATTCAGTACTTC.

This chain links TRBV4-3 with TRBJ1-6, with D uncertain. This CDR3 contains 14 residues. Trimming left V 3 bases short and J 8 bases short, with 11 bases between. Germline lookup yields CDR1 LGHNA and CDR2 YSLEER. The CDR3 loop reads CASSQDPQYSPLHF. The CDR3 DNA reads TGCGCCAGCAGCCAGGATCCTCAATATTCACCCCTCCACTTT.

The chain joins TRBV9 to TRBJ1-6; possible D gene TRBD1, 5 bases. The CDR3 totals 17 residues. Germline CDR1 reads SGDLS; CDR2 reads YYNGEE. With 0 bases removed from V and 8 bases from J, the gap between germline ends came to 18 bases. The chain's CDR3 is CASSVAAGRGSDSPLHF. The CDR3 nucleotides read TGTGCCAGCAGCGTAGCGGCAGGAAGGGGCTCGGATTCACCCCTCCACTTT.

The gene calls are TRBV2 and TRBJ1-5; a possible D gene is TRBD1 (5 bases). Between the trimmed V and J ends, which lost 7 bases and 5 bases, there was a span of 18 bases. This CDR3 contains 15 residues. Germline CDR1 SNHLY, CDR2 FYNNEI. The CDR3 reads CASTTRRGLDQPQHF. The DNA of the CDR3 is TGTGCCAGCACCACCCGTAGGGGCCTAGATCAGCCCCAGCATTTT. Supplemented by reference TRBV2 and TRBJ1-5, the full variable domain reads EPEVTQTPSHQVTQMGQEVILRCVPISNHLYFYWYRQILGQKVEFLVSFYNNEISEKSEIFDDQFSVERPDGSNFTLKIRSTKLEDSAMYFCASTTRRGLDQPQHFGDGTRLSIL.

This chain joins TRBV18 and TRBJ1-4, with 8 positions matching TRBD1. Germline lookup yields CDR1 KGHSH and CDR2 LQKENI. V was pared by 6 bases and J by 5 bases, with 5 bases of the junction left unmatched. This CDR3 is 14 amino acids long. The CDR3: CASSKGTGNEKLFF. The CDR3 nucleotides are TGTGCCAGCTCGAAAGGGACAGGAAATGAAAAACTGTTTTTT. Together with reference TRBV18 and TRBJ1-4, the CDR3 gives the full variable domain: NAGVMQNPRHLVRRRGQEARLRCSPMKGHSHVYWYRQLPEEGLKFMVYLQKENIIDESGMPKERFSAEFPKEGPSILRIQQVVRGDSAAYFCASSKGTGNEKLFFGSGTQLSVL.

The chain carries TRBV7-3 and TRBJ2-2; D is perhaps TRBD1 (5 bases). Trimming took off 1 base at V and 7 bases at J, with 10 bases between the two ends. The CDR3 spans 14 residues. Germline lookup yields CDR1 SGHTA and CDR2 FQGTGA. The CDR3 DNA is TGTGCCAGCAGCTTAAGACAGTCAGACGGGGAGCTGTTTTTT. This gives the protein CASSLRQSDGELFF.

The table lists this clone with a few counts. This chain uses TRBV7-9 with TRBJ1-1; tentatively, D is TRBD1 (6 bases). V lost 6 bases, J lost 2 bases, and 13 bases lay in between. This CDR3 contains 14 residues. Germline V CDR1 and CDR2: SEHNR, FQNEAQ (reference sequence). CDR3 nucleotide sequence: TGTGCCAGCAGTCTCCAACAGGGCAACACTGAAGCTTTCTTT. This sequence encodes CASSLQQGNTEAFF. The full variable domain, its missing parts supplied by reference TRBV7-9 and TRBJ1-1, is DTGVSQNPRHKITKRGQNVTFRCDPISEHNRLYWYRQTLGQGPEFLTYFQNEAQLEKSRLLSDRFSAERPKGSFSTLEIQRTEQGDSAMYLCASSLQQGNTEAFFGQGTRLTVV.

This clone was detected only once. The chain has TRBV6-4 and TRBJ2-2; no definite D call. V lost 6 bases to trimming and J lost 0 bases, with 2 bases between them. The CDR3 length is 12 residues. Germline CDR1 reads MRHNA; CDR2 reads SNTAGT. Here the CDR3 reads CASRANTGELFF. The CDR3 DNA is TGTGCCAGCAGAGCGAACACCGGGGAGCTGTTTTTT.

This clone was counted only a few times. V and J are TRBV5-4 and TRBJ1-1; no clear D gene. Germline loops: CDR1 SGHNT, CDR2 YYREEE (reference sequence). The ends were cut back, 0 bases at V and 1 base at J, with 7 bases in the middle. The CDR3 is 14 amino acids. CDR3 loop: CASSLDGRNTEAFF. The CDR3 DNA reads as TGTGCCAGCAGCTTGGACGGACGGAACACTGAAGCTTTCTTT.

The CDR3 loop is CASRGRASYEQYF. The CDR3 DNA reads as TGTGCCAGCAGGGGACGGGCATCATACGAGCAGTACTTC. The rearrangement uses TRBV28 and TRBJ2-7, with D perhaps TRBD1 or TRBD2 (5 bases each). The V end was cut by 6 bases, the J end by 4 bases, with 13 bases between. The germline gives CDR1 MDHEN, CDR2 SYDVKM. The CDR3 consists of 13 residues.

The V and J genes are TRBV7-2 and TRBJ1-2; tentative D call: TRBD1 (5 bases). The germline V gene has CDR1 SGHTA and CDR2 FQGNSA. V was shortened by 0 bases and J by 9 bases, with 11 bases between the two germline ends. The CDR3 totals 13 residues. The CDR3 loop reads CASSLAGVLRYTF. The CDR3 nucleotides read TGTGCCAGCAGCTTAGCAGGGGTTCTTCGCTACACCTTC.

The chain is built from TRBV6-5 and TRBJ1-3; D call uncertain. The CDR3 is made up of 11 amino acids. Per the germline V gene, CDR1 is MNHEY and CDR2 is SVGAGI. Trimming stripped 7 bases from V and 6 bases from J, with 7 bases between. The CDR3 nucleotides read TGTGCCAGCAAGGAAGTAAACACCATATATTTT. This translates into CASKEVNTIYF.

The chain couples TRBV29-1 to TRBJ1-5; D gene unclear. V was pared by 4 bases and J by 0 bases, with 7 bases between. The germline gives CDR1 SQVTM, CDR2 ANQGSEA. The CDR3 sequence is 13 residues long. CDR3 residues: CSVVVGSNQPQHF. The CDR3 coding sequence is TGCAGCGTTGTTGTTGGTAGCAATCAGCCCCAGCATTTT.

The chain carries TRBV3-1 (or the pseudogene TRBV3-2) and TRBJ1-3; D is unresolved. Looked up from germline, CDR1 is LGHDT and CDR2 is YNNKEL (reference sequence). The CDR3 spans 14 residues. Deletions cut 1 base from V and 1 base from J, with 5 bases between. The chain's CDR3 is CASSQGVSGNTIYF. The CDR3 DNA reads as TGTGCCAGCAGCCAAGGGGTATCTGGAAACACCATATATTTT.

The chain uses TRBV10-2 and TRBJ1-1; possibly TRBD1 for D (5 bases). This CDR3 contains 13 residues. Trimming left V 2 bases short and J 10 bases short, with 14 bases between. Germline V gene data show CDR1 as WSHSY and CDR2 as SAAADI. The CDR3 nucleotides are TGCGCCAGCAGTGAGGGAGAAGTGGGGGGAGCTTTCTTT. This codes for CASSEGEVGGAFF.

The gene calls are TRBV25-1 and TRBJ1-1, with a weak D call TRBD1 (6 bases). Trimming pared 6 bases from V and 4 bases from J, leaving 12 bases between. The germline gives CDR1 MGHDK, CDR2 SYGVNS. The CDR3 loop spans 13 amino acids. DNA for the CDR3: TGTGCCAGCAGACCGGGGGGCTTCACTGAAGCTTTCTTT. It codes for CASRPGGFTEAFF.

Worth noting for this clone: Other DNA sequences in the same sample also yield this CDR3. The chain joins TRBV7-2 to TRBJ1-2; TRBD1 matches at 7 bases. The ends lost 5 bases at V and 2 bases at J; junction bases unmatched: 8. Germline CDR1 reads SGHTA; CDR2 reads FQGNSA. The CDR3 runs 15 residues. The CDR3 here is CASSPRQGLNYGYTF. The DNA of the CDR3 is TGTGCCAGCAGCCCACGACAGGGACTGAACTATGGCTACACCTTC.

CDR3 sequence: CASSLGQAGNTIYF. CDR3 DNA sequence: TGTGCCAGCAGCTTAGGCCAGGCTGGAAACACCATATATTTT. This chain uses TRBV7-2 with TRBJ1-3; D is uncertain. V was shortened by 1 base and J by 2 bases, with 6 bases between the two germline ends. The CDR3 is 14 residues long. Germline values: CDR1 SGHTA, CDR2 FQGNSA.

The V gene is TRBV5-4, the J gene TRBJ2-1, with 9 bases aligning to TRBD1. CDR1 SGHNT and CDR2 YYREEE come from the germline V gene (reference sequence). The CDR3 contains 14 residues. V lost 4 bases, J lost 6 bases, and 5 bases stayed unmatched. The CDR3 bases are TGTGCCAGCAGCCCACAGGGGGCGGGCAATGAGCAGTTCTTC. Translating it yields CASSPQGAGNEQFF.